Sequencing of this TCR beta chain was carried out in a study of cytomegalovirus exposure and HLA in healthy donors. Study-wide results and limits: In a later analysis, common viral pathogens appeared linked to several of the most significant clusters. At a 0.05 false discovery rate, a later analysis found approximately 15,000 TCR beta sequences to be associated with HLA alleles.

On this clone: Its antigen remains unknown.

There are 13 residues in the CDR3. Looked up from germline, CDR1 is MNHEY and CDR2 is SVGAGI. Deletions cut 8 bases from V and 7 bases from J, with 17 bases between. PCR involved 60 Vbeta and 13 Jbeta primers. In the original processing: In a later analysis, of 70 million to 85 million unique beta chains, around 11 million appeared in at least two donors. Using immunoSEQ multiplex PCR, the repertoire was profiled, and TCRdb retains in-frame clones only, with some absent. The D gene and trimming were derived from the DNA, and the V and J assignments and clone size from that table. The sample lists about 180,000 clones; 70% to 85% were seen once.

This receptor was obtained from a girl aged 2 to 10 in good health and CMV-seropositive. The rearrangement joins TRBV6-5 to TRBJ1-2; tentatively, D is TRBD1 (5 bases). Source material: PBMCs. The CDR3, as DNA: TGTGCCAGCGGCCGGGGGAGGGGTGGTGGCTACACCTTC. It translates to CASGRGRGGGYTF.